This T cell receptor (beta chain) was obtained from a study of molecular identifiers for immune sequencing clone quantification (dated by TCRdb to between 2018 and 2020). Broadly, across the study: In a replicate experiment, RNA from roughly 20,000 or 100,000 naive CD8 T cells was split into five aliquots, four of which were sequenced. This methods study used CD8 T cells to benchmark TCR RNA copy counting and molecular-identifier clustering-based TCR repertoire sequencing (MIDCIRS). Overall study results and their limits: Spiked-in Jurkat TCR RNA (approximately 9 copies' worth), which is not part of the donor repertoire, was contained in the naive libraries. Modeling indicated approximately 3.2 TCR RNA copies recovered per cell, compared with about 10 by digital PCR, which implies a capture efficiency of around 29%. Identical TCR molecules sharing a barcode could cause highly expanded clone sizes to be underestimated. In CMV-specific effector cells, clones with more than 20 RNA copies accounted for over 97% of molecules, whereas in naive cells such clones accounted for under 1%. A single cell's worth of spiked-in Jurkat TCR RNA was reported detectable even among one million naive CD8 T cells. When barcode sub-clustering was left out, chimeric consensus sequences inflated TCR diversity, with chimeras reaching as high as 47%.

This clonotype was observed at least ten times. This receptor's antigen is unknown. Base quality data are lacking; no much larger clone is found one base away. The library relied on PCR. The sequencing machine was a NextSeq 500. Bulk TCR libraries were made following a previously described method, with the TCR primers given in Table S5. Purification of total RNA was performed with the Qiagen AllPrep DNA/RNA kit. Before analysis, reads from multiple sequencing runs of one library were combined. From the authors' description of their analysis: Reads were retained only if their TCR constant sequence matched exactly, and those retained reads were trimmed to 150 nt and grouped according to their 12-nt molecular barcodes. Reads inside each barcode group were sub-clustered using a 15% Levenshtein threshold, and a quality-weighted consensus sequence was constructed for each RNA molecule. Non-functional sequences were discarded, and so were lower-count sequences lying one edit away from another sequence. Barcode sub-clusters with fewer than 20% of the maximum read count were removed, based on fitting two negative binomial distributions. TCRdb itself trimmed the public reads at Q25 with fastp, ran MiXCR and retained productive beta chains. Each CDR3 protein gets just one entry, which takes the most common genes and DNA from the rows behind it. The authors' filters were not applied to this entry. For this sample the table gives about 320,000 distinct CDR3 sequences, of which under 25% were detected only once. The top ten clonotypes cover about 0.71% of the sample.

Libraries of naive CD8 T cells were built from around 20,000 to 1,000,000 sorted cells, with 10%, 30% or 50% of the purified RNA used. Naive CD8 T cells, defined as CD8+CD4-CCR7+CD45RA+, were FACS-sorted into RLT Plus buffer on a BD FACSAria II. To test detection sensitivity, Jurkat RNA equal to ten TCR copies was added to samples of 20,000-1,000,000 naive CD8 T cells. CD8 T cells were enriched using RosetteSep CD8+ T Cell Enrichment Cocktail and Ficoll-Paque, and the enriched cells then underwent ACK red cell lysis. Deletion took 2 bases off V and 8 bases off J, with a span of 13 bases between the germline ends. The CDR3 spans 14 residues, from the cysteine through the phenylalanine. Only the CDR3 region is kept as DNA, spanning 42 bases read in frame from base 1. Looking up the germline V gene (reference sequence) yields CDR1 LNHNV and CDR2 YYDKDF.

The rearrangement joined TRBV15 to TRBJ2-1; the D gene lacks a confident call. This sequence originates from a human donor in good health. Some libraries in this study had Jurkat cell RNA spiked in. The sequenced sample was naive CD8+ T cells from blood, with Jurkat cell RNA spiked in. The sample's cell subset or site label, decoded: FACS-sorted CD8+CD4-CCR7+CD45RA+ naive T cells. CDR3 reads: CATSRSGLVDEQFF. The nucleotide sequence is TGTGCCACCAGCAGATCAGGATTAGTCGATGAGCAGTTCTTC.